This T cell receptor (beta chain) was identified in a study of blood T cell repertoires in COVID-19. Study background: COVID-19 samples, acute and convalescent, were from the United States, Italy and Spain. T cells, B-cell-depleted T cells, or PBMCs supplied cDNA or gDNA.

Germline loops: CDR1 SGHAT, CDR2 FQNNGV. With 7 bases removed from V and 6 bases from J, the gap between germline ends came to 16 bases. This CDR3 is 13 amino acids long. Per the original methods: Reference gene primer amplification gave estimated nucleated cell counts. Only in-frame clones appear in the TCRdb table, and some are missing; sequencing was by immunoSEQ multiplex PCR. Clonal size and the V and J genes are those of that table, whereas D and trimming came from the DNA. The sample has about 270,000 clones; about 90% are singletons. V gene TRBV11-2 combines with J gene TRBJ2-7; D is perhaps TRBD2 (7 bases). Material: peripheral blood. This TCR was recovered from a person between 18 and 35 years old with COVID-19, enrolled during active disease. CDR3 bases: TGTGCCAGCACCCTCCCAGGGGAGGGCGAGCAGTACTTC. Protein sequence: CASTLPGEGEQYF.